One and the same sample provided the 13 T cell receptor beta chains below, sequenced in a study of blood T cell repertoires in COVID-19. Measured with immunoSEQ multiplex PCR; TCRdb has only the in-frame clones, and not every one. The data show about 250,000 clones, with about 82% seen just once and 5.5% to 6.5% held by the top ten. Sequencing used peripheral blood. The origin of the receptors is a woman at least 80 years old with COVID-19, enrolled during active disease.

The chain is built from TRBV25-1 and TRBJ1-4, with TRBD1 identical over 10 bases. Germline trimming cut 2 bases from V and 5 bases from J; bases unmatched to any gene: 5. CDR3 length: 16 amino acids. Germline CDR1 MGHDK, CDR2 SYGVNS. The CDR3 DNA follows: TGTGCCAGCAGTGAACCCCCGGACAGGGGGAATGAAAAACTGTTTTTT. Protein sequence: CASSEPPDRGNEKLFF.

This chain links TRBV19 with TRBJ2-3, with a tentative D call TRBD1 (6 bases). The CDR3 loop spans 18 amino acids. Germline V gene data show CDR1 as LNHDA and CDR2 as SQIVND (reference sequence). Trimming removed 4 bases from V and 2 bases from J, with 22 bases in between. CDR3 DNA: TGTGCCAGTAGTAAATCGAAGTCGAGGGGGACCACCACAGATACGCAGTATTTT. Protein: CASSKSKSRGTTTDTQYF.

Worth noting for this clone: Other DNA variants within this sample encode the same CDR3. The rearrangement uses TRBV27 and TRBJ2-5; D remains ambiguous. Germline CDR1 is MNHEY and CDR2 is SMNVEV (reference sequence). CDR3 size: 13 residues. Trimming removed 6 bases at V and 1 base at J, with 9 bases between. As DNA, the CDR3 is TGTGCCAGCAGGGGCCGGCCCCAAGAGACCCAGTACTTC. Residues: CASRGRPQETQYF.

V is TRBV6-5 and J is TRBJ1-1; possibly TRBD1 for D (6 bases). The CDR3 runs 14 residues. Germline CDR1 is MNHEY and CDR2 is SVGAGI. The germline V and J ends were trimmed by 5 bases and 0 bases, with 10 bases remaining between them. The CDR3 sequence is CASSLDRMNTEAFF. CDR3 coding DNA: TGTGCCAGCAGTCTAGACAGGATGAACACTGAAGCTTTCTTT.

The chain recombines TRBV5-1 with TRBJ2-7; TRBD1 aligns across 8 bases. The V segment lost 7 bases and the J segment 4 bases; nucleotides outside the gene matches: 7. CDR1 is SGHRS, CDR2 YFSETQ, per germline. The CDR3 extends over 13 amino acids. CDR3 protein: CASAGRGRYEQYV. DNA of the CDR3: TGCGCCAGCGCGGGCAGGGGGCGATACGAGCAGTACGTC.

The V call is TRBV30, the J call TRBJ1-3; 9 nucleotides line up with TRBD1. The CDR3 is 14 residues long. In germline, CDR1 is GTSNPN, CDR2 SVGIG (reference sequence). The junction had 1 base not matched to a gene; V was cut back by 1 base and J by 3 bases. CDR3 sequence (DNA): TGTGCCTGGAGTGAGGGACAGGGTGGAAACACCATATATTTT. It encodes CAWSEGQGGNTIYF.

The V gene is TRBV7-2, the J gene TRBJ1-5; TRBD1 aligns across 10 bases. From germline, CDR1 is SGHTA and CDR2 FQGNSA. Losses at the gene ends were 5 bases for V and 9 bases for J; bases not matched to a gene: 13. CDR3 length: 16 residues. Here the CDR3 reads CASSRGGQGTSGPQHF. The CDR3 DNA reads TGTGCCAGCAGCCGTGGGGGACAGGGGACCTCTGGGCCCCAGCATTTT.

This chain joins TRBV10-3 and TRBJ2-1, with 9 bases fitting TRBD2. CDR1 ENHRY and CDR2 SYGVKD come from the germline V gene. J was trimmed by 8 bases and V by 6 bases; bases with no gene match: 5. The CDR3 consists of 13 residues. CDR3 sequence reads: CAISGTSSDEQFF. In DNA, the CDR3 is TGTGCCATCAGCGGGACTAGCAGCGATGAGCAGTTCTTC.

The rearrangement links TRBV19 to TRBJ1-5; maybe TRBD1 (6 bases). Trimming pared 10 bases from V and 7 bases from J, leaving 20 bases between. The CDR3 is made up of 14 amino acids. CDR1 and CDR2 (germline): LNHDA, SQIVND (reference sequence). The CDR3 is CATKDSNFEQPQHF. The DNA of the CDR3 is TGTGCCACCAAGGACAGTAACTTCGAACAGCCCCAGCATTTT.

The CDR3 bases are TGTGCCAGCAGCTCCTCGGGGGGGGCGCAAGAGACCCAGTACTTC. This gives the protein CASSSSGGAQETQYF. The rearrangement uses TRBV7-2 and TRBJ2-5, with TRBD2 matching 8 bases. Trimming cost V 4 bases and J 2 bases; bases outside gene matches: 6. This CDR3 has 15 residues. Per the germline V gene, CDR1 is SGHTA and CDR2 is FQGNSA.

The V call is TRBV12-3 or TRBV12-4, the J call TRBJ1-5; D gene uncertain. The ends were cut back, 3 bases at V and 4 bases at J, with 4 bases in the middle. This CDR3 comprises 12 residues. The CDR3 sequence is CASSFENQPQHF. In nucleotides, the CDR3 is TGTGCCAGCAGTTTCGAGAATCAGCCCCAGCATTTT.

This rearrangement joins TRBV7-2 to TRBJ1-5, with TRBD1 identical over 7 bases. This CDR3 region has 14 residues. The germline gives CDR1 SGHTA, CDR2 FQGNSA. V lost 5 bases, J lost 4 bases, and 5 bases stayed unmatched. The CDR3 region is CASSDRVGNQPQHF. The DNA of the CDR3 is TGTGCCAGCAGCGACAGGGTTGGAAATCAGCCCCAGCATTTT.

The rearrangement joins TRBV4-3 to TRBJ1-3, with D possibly matching TRBD1 (5 bases). The CDR3 runs to 16 residues. V dropped 0 bases and J dropped 0 bases, with 9 bases sitting between them. The germline gives CDR1 LGHNA, CDR2 YSLEER. The CDR3 region has the DNA TGCGCCAGCAGCCAAGATTCCGGGGGCTCTGGAAACACCATATATTTT. It specifies CASSQDSGGSGNTIYF.